The following is a T cell receptor beta chain sequence with its context. What it binds is unknown. The data are from a study of T-cell reconstitution after alpha-beta-depleted transplantation in children. The CDR3 totals 16 residues. CDR1 and CDR2 from the germline V gene are KGHDR and SFDVKD. Unmatched junction bases numbered 9, after V lost 3 bases and J lost 6 bases. The study's findings and limits: Where alpha-beta T cells came from about two months after transplant was reportedly several hundred expanded graft clones.

Unique molecular identifiers were incorporated into the prepared TCRbeta library. TCRdb ran MiXCR on the PCR reads and lists one entry per CDR3 protein. The sample lists about 900,000 distinct CDR3 sequences, around 30% seen once, with approximately 30% in the top ten. The sequence came from a boy in the first two years of life who had a stem cell transplant for SCID, so the T cells may come from the graft donor. The material sequenced was PBMCs, mostly from graft donor cells, taken 360 days after TCRalphabeta/CD19-depleted stem cell transplant. The chain uses TRBV24-1 and TRBJ2-1, with 8 bases aligning to TRBD1. The CDR3 DNA follows: TGTGCCACCAGTGATACGACAGGGGTCCCATCCAATGAGCAGTTCTTC. Residues: CATSDTTGVPSNEQFF.